Listed here are 4 T cell receptor beta chains from one sample, sequenced in a study of shared clonotypes between healthy human individuals. Sequencing used immunoSEQ multiplex PCR; TCRdb keeps in-frame clones, though not all of them. Of over a million clones listed, approximately 96% are singletons. The specimen was naive CD4+ T cells sorted from blood. As to subset: CD45RA+ positively selected. These receptor sequences come from a man aged 25-45 years in good health.

DNA for the CDR3: TGTGCCAGCAGTTTCGACCTCTACTCCTACGAGCAGTACTTC. Translated, it gives CASSFDLYSYEQYF. This rearrangement joins TRBV27 to TRBJ2-7; unclear D gene. V was clipped by 3 bases and J by 0 bases, with 9 bases between them. This CDR3 contains 14 residues. From germline, CDR1 is MNHEY and CDR2 SMNVEV (reference sequence).

This chain joins TRBV10-2 and TRBJ2-1; 9 bases line up with TRBD2. The CDR3 runs 17 residues. V was pared by 6 bases and J by 5 bases, with 14 bases of the junction left unmatched. Germline V gene sequence: CDR1 WSHSY, CDR2 SAAADI. The CDR3 DNA is TGCGCCAGCAGACGGGCAGCAAGCGGGAGGCCCGACAATGAGCAGTTCTTC. It codes for CASRRAASGRPDNEQFF.

V is TRBV5-5 and J is TRBJ1-5; the D is unclear. The V end was cut by 4 bases, the J end by 0 bases, with 11 bases between. This CDR3 comprises 15 residues. Germline values: CDR1 SGHKS, CDR2 YYEKEE (reference sequence). CDR3 sequence: CASSTGGYSNQPQHF. In DNA, the CDR3 is TGTGCCAGCAGCACGGGAGGATATAGCAATCAGCCCCAGCATTTT. The complete variable domain, with remaining parts taken from reference TRBV5-5 and TRBJ1-5, reads DAGVTQSPTHLIKTRGQQVTLRCSPISGHKSVSWYQQVLGQGPQFIFQYYEKEERGRGNFPDRFSARQFPNYSSELNVNALLLGDSALYLCASSTGGYSNQPQHFGDGTRLSIL.

With respect to this clone: The sample contains more than one DNA sequence encoding this CDR3. The chain couples TRBV20-1 to TRBJ2-7; D possibly corresponds to TRBD2 (5 bases). V was cut by 3 bases and J by 4 bases, with 7 bases left in between. Germline V gene data show CDR1 as DFQATT and CDR2 as SNEGSKA (reference sequence). The CDR3 contains 11 residues. CDR3 amino acids: CSASPGYEQYF. For the CDR3, the DNA is TGCAGTGCTAGTCCGGGATACGAGCAGTACTTC.